This paragraph reports one T cell receptor beta chain. What it binds is unknown. The data are from a study of CD8 T cells in ankylosing spondylitis. Notes on the study in general: Within matched ankylosing spondylitis synovial fluid, disease-linked clones were reportedly significantly enriched. About eight highly homologous variants made up a TCR beta motif that seemed to typify ankylosing spondylitis blood. Disease-associated clonotypes exhibited CD8+ identity and were relatively infrequent in peripheral blood. In the blood and synovial fluid of reactive arthritis, some motif variants had been previously reported.

As the method for making TCR beta libraries, quantitative 5'-RACE with molecular barcodes was used. One entry per CDR3 protein results from TCRdb running MiXCR on the 5' RACE reads. The sample includes roughly 90,000 distinct CDR3 sequences, around 8.5% of them seen just once. Germline V CDR1 and CDR2: MNHEY, SMNVEV (reference sequence). The CDR3 covers 14 residues. V was pared by 6 bases and J by 4 bases, with 6 bases of the junction left unmatched. The genes are TRBV27 and TRBJ2-5, with 9 bases lining up with TRBD1. Sequencing was carried out using blood, either unsorted or a sorted T cell fraction (not recorded which). The source of this sequence is a male donor with ankylosing spondylitis. CDR3: CASRPLDRGETQYF. The DNA of the CDR3 is TGTGCCAGCAGACCCCTGGACAGGGGAGAGACCCAGTACTTC.